This is a list of T cell receptor beta chains from one sample in a study of blood T cells in healthy people across ages. TCRdb re-derived calls from the 5' RACE reads in MiXCR, one entry per CDR3 protein. The sample includes under 2,000,000 distinct CDR3 sequences, around 50% of them seen just once. Sequencing was performed on blood. The receptor source for this set is a woman between 40 and 50 years old in good health. The CDR3 runs from the conserved cysteine through the conserved F or W.

j_gene: TRBJ2-1; v_gene: TRBV4-3; CDR3aa: CASSEGRDSPSYNEQFF
j_gene: TRBJ2-5; v_gene: TRBV6-2/TRBV6-3; CDR3aa: CASSSSAGTGEETQYF
j_gene: TRBJ2-5; v_gene: TRBV20-1; CDR3aa: CSARDARGSQETQYF
j_gene: TRBJ2-5; v_gene: TRBV7-9; CDR3aa: CASSPQTGVKETQYF
j_gene: TRBJ1-1; v_gene: TRBV7-9; CDR3aa: CASSLDFSSNTEAFF
j_gene: -; v_gene: TRBV5-1; CDR3aa: CASSIAGQGFYEQYF
j_gene: TRBJ1-6; v_gene: TRBV12-3/TRBV12-4; CDR3aa: CASSKEQGVGSPLHF
j_gene: TRBJ1-2; v_gene: TRBV6-1; CDR3aa: CASSEASSPYGYTF
j_gene: TRBJ2-1; v_gene: TRBV21-1; CDR3aa: CASRTRRQGDNEQFF
j_gene: TRBJ1-4; v_gene: TRBV28; CDR3aa: CASSSVRVEEKLFF
j_gene: TRBJ2-7; v_gene: TRBV27; CDR3aa: CASSPPPGTGSYEQYF
j_gene: TRBJ2-1; v_gene: TRBV7-2; CDR3aa: CASSLIAGGSGEQFF
j_gene: TRBJ1-2; v_gene: TRBV6-5; CDR3aa: CASSFSRVGNDGYTF
j_gene: -; v_gene: TRBV5-1; CDR3aa: CASSWDSNGEQYF
j_gene: TRBJ2-7; v_gene: TRBV29-1; CDR3aa: CSVEGGQGAVYEQYF
j_gene: TRBJ2-1; v_gene: TRBV11-2; CDR3aa: CASSHLAGGPVGTYNEQFF
j_gene: TRBJ2-3; v_gene: TRBV29-1; CDR3aa: CSVSLEGENTDTQYF
j_gene: -; v_gene: TRBV6-5; CDR3aa: CASTRRGQGTQYF
j_gene: TRBJ2-5; v_gene: TRBV6-5; CDR3aa: CASSDRTGFETQYF
j_gene: TRBJ2-7; v_gene: TRBV6-5; CDR3aa: CASSSLRGRDEQYF
j_gene: TRBJ2-7; v_gene: TRBV20-1; CDR3aa: CSSRGLADSYEQYF
j_gene: TRBJ2-3; v_gene: TRBV28; CDR3aa: CASSSIAGAGDTQYF
j_gene: TRBJ2-3; v_gene: TRBV11-2; CDR3aa: CASSPRDRTDTQYF
j_gene: TRBJ1-5; v_gene: TRBV7-2; CDR3aa: CASSLAERSNQPQHF
j_gene: TRBJ1-6; v_gene: TRBV25-1; CDR3aa: CASSWTGFNSPLHF
j_gene: TRBJ1-2; v_gene: TRBV29-1; CDR3aa: CSVESSGNGYTF